This TCR beta chain was recorded in a study of glioma-infiltrating T cells after dendritic cell vaccination. Per germline, CDR1 MNHNY and CDR2 SVGAGI (reference sequence). V lost 4 bases to trimming and J lost 16 bases, with 14 bases between them. CDR3 size: 11 residues. Method: immunoSEQ multiplex PCR; TCRdb's copy keeps in-frame clones and lacks some. The sample holds about 49,000 clones, approximately 83% seen once. This chain joins TRBV6-6 and TRBJ2-1; maybe TRBD2 (5 bases). The source of this sequence is a human donor with glioblastoma. Sequencing used blood, obtained before dendritic cell vaccination. The CDR3 loop is CASSFKGADFF. In DNA form, the CDR3 reads TGTGCCAGCAGTTTTAAGGGAGCGGACTTCTTC.